The present T cell receptor beta chain was sequenced within a study of cytomegalovirus exposure and HLA in healthy donors. Whole-study results and caveats: As was reported, the classifier diagnosed cytomegalovirus status with high specificity and sensitivity. Researchers catalogued under 200 TCR beta chains as cytomegalovirus-associated.

Trimming pared 0 bases from V and 6 bases from J, leaving 13 bases between. In germline, CDR1 is MNHEY, CDR2 SVGAGI. The CDR3 spans 15 residues. Comment on this clone: Its matching antigen is unknown.

Profiling relied on immunoSEQ multiplex PCR, and the TCRdb table lists in-frame clones only, not all of them. The sample yields 140,000 or so clones, approximately 90% seen once. This receptor was taken from a man aged 18 to 29 in good health and CMV-seronegative. Sequenced material: PBMCs. This chain uses TRBV6-5 with TRBJ2-3, with a tentative D call TRBD2 (5 bases). The CDR3 is CASSYSSRRPDTQYF. As DNA, the CDR3 is TGTGCCAGCAGTTACTCTTCCAGGAGGCCCGATACGCAGTATTTT.